This TCR beta chain was observed in a study of CD8 T cells in Susac syndrome. The authors sequenced TCR beta from blood CD8+ and CD4+ T cells. This clonotype was seen just once. Random hexamers were used to reverse transcribe about 0.5 to 1 ug of RNA. TCRdb re-called the immunoSEQ multiplex PCR reads through MiXCR, storing one row per CDR3 protein. The sample includes roughly 250,000 distinct CDR3 sequences, almost 97% of them seen just once. The J segment lost 4 bases and the V segment lost 3 bases, leaving 11 bases of the junction unmatched. Germline CDR1 and CDR2: GTSNPN and SVGIG (reference sequence). This CDR3 is 16 amino acids long.

The chain couples TRBV30 to TRBJ2-2, with 7 bases lining up with TRBD1. This TCR came from a human donor with Susac syndrome. The sample comprised CD4+ T cells from PBMCs. CDR3 nucleotide sequence: TGTGCCTGGAGCCACTCGACAGGGTGGAGCACCGGGGAGCTGTTTTTT. Its protein is CAWSHSTGWSTGELFF.